This TCR beta chain was sequenced in a study of T cell repertoires in cytomegalovirus infection. Study context: It can be stated that public TCR beta signatures indicated CMV infection as well as a matching HLA type.

TCRdb independently ran MiXCR on the reads; one entry per CDR3 protein. The data contain about 260,000 distinct CDR3 sequences, about 13% of them singletons. Notes on the study in general: The cumulative frequency of public TCR beta families distinguished individuals who carried CMV together with the relevant HLA.

The length of the CDR3 is 15 residues. V was clipped by 1 base and J by 1 base, with 11 bases between them. Germline values: CDR1 SGHTA, CDR2 FQGNSA. This clonotype was counted at least ten times. The antigen remains unidentified. This TCR was recovered from a human donor in good health (CMV status not recorded). Some clones in this sample may be carry-over from other donors' samples. The chain carries TRBV7-2 and TRBJ2-7; TRBD1 is a possible D gene (5 bases). Sequencing input: PBMCs. CDR3 bases: TGTGCCAGCAGCTTAGAGGGTAGACAGTCCTACGAGCAGTACTTC. Amino acids: CASSLEGRQSYEQYF. Supplemented by reference TRBV7-2 and TRBJ2-7, the full variable domain reads GAGVSQSPSNKVTEKGKDVELRCDPISGHTALYWYRQSLGQGLEFLIYFQGNSAPDKSGLPSDRFSAERTGGSVSTLTIQRTQQEDSAVYLCASSLEGRQSYEQYFGPGTRLTVT.